This TCR beta chain came from a study of CD8+ T cells in alopecia areata. Notes on this clone: No antigen is known for it.

Whole-study results and caveats: It was lesional scalp, especially alopecia totalis/universalis, that showed higher clonality than normal scalp. Sequence data from scalp samples additionally include resident alphabeta T cells of normal skin. Between patients, shared TCR sequences were less clear than in mice. This was possibly due in part to HLA diversity in the patient population.

V shed 6 bases and J shed 2 bases, with 16 bases lying between them. CDR1 and CDR2 from the germline V gene are SGDLS and YYNGEE. The CDR3 runs 15 residues. RNA extraction and reverse transcription yielded cDNA as sequencing template. Sequenced by immunoSEQ multiplex PCR; TCRdb stores in-frame clones only, minus some. The sample contains around 160,000 clones, 87% of which appear only once. Researchers picked out CD4+ and CD8+ T cells from PBMCs by sorting. The TCR comes from a human donor with alopecia areata. V gene TRBV9 combines with J gene TRBJ2-3; the D call may be TRBD1 or TRBD2 (5 bases each). The source was CD8+ T cells sorted from blood, collected at week 0. The CDR3 here is CASTPGTVYTDTQYF. The CDR3 DNA reads TGTGCCAGCACCCCGGGGACCGTCTACACAGATACGCAGTATTTT.